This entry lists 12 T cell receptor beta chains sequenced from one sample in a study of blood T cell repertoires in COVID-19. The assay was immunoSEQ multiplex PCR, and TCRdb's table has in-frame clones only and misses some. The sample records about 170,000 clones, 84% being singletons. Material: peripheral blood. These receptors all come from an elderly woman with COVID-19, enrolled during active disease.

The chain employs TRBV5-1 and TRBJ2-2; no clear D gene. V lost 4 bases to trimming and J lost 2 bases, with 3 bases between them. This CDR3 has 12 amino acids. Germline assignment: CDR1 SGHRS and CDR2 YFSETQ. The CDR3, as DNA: TGCGCCAGCAGCCAAAACACCGGGGAGCTGTTTTTT. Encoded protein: CASSQNTGELFF.

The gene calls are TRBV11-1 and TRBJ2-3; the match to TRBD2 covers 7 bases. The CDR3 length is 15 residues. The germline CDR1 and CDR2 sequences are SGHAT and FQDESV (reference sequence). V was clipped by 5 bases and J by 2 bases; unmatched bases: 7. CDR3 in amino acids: CASSQRTSDTDTQYF. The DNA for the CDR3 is TGTGCCAGCAGCCAAAGAACTAGCGACACAGATACGCAGTATTTT. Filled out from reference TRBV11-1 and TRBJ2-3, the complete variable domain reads EAEVAQSPRYKITEKSQAVAFWCDPISGHATLYWYRQILGQGPELLVQFQDESVVDDSQLPKDRFSAERLKGVDSTLKIQPAELGDSAMYLCASSQRTSDTDTQYFGPGTRLTVL.

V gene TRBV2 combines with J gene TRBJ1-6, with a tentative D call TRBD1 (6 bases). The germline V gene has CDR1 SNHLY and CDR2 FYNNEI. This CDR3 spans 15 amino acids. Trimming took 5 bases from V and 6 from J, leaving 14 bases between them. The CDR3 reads CASSSDRARNSPLHF. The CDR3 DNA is TGTGCCAGCAGTTCGGACAGAGCACGTAATTCACCCCTCCACTTT.

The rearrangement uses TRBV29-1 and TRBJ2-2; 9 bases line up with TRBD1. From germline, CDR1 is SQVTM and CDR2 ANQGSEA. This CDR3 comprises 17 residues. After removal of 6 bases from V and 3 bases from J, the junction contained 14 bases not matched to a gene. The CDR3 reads CSVGRSGTGSYTGELFF. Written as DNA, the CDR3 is TGCAGCGTCGGTCGTTCCGGGACAGGGTCTTACACCGGGGAGCTGTTTTTT.

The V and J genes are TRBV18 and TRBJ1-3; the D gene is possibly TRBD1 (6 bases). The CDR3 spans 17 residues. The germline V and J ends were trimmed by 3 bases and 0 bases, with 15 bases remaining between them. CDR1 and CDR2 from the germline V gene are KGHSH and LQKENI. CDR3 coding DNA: TGTGCCAGCTCACCTGTCCCGACAGGAAACTCTGGAAACACCATATATTTT. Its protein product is CASSPVPTGNSGNTIYF.

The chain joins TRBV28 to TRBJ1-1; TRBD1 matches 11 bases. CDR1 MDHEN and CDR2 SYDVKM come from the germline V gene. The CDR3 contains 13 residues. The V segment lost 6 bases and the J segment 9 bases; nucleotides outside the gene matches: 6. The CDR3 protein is CASRPGQGAQAFF. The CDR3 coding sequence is TGTGCCAGCAGACCCGGACAGGGGGCGCAAGCTTTCTTT.

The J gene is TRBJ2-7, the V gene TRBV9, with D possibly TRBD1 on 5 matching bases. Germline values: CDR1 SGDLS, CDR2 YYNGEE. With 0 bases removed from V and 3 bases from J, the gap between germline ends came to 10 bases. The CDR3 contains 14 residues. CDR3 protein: CASSVVDKGYEQYF. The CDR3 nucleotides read TGTGCCAGCAGCGTAGTGGACAAAGGCTACGAGCAGTACTTC.

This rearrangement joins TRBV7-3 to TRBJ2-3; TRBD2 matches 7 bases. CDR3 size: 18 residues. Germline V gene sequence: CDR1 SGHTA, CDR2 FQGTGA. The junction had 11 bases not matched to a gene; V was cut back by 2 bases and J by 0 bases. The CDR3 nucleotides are TGTGCCAGCAGCTTAGTTGGGCTGAGCGGGGTCAGCACAGATACGCAGTATTTT. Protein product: CASSLVGLSGVSTDTQYF.

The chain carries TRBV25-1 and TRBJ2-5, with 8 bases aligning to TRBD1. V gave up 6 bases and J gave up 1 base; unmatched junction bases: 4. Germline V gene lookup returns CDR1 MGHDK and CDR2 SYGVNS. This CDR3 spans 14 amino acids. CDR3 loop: CASRRTGTQETQYF. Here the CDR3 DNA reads TGTGCCAGCAGGCGGACAGGGACCCAAGAGACCCAGTACTTC.

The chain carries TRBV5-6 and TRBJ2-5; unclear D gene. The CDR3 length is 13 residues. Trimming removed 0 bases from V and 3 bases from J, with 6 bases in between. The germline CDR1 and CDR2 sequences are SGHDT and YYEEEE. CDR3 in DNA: TGTGCCAGCAGCTTGGAATTAAAAGAGACCCAGTACTTC. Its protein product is CASSLELKETQYF. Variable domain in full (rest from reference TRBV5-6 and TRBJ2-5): DAGVTQSPTHLIKTRGQQVTLRCSPKSGHDTVSWYQQALGQGPQFIFQYYEEEERQRGNFPDRFSGHQFPNYSSELNVNALLLGDSALYLCASSLELKETQYFGPGTRLLVL.

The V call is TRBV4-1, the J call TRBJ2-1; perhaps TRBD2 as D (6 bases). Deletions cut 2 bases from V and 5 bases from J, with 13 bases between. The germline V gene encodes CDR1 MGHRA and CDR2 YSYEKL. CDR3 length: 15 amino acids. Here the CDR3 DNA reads TGCGCCAGCAGCCAATCACCGACTAGTGACAATGAGCAGTTCTTC. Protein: CASSQSPTSDNEQFF.

CDR3: CASSQRDWSYEQYF. Here the CDR3 DNA reads TGTGCCAGCAGCCAGCGGGACTGGTCCTACGAGCAGTACTTC. This chain links TRBV11-2 with TRBJ2-7; the match to TRBD2 covers 7 bases. The CDR3 has 14 amino acids. Unmatched junction bases numbered 5, after V lost 5 bases and J lost 1 base. The germline V gene encodes CDR1 SGHAT and CDR2 FQNNGV.